This T cell receptor beta chain was profiled in a study of OX40 agonist ivuxolimab in advanced cancers. Study at large: Patients were dosed with the agonistic anti-OX40 (CD134) antibody ivuxolimab. The study enrolled dose-escalation patients with hepatocellular carcinoma, melanoma, renal cell or head and neck cancer. The mean age was approximately 60 years, ranging from 23 to 79, with 80% to 85% of participants male.

General study results and limits: More expanded clones were found, on average, in CD8+ than in CD4+ T cells.

Profiled with immunoSEQ multiplex PCR; TCRdb holds only in-frame clones, not every one. The data show tens of thousands of clones, approximately 81% seen once. The CDR3 has 19 residues. V shed 5 bases and J 2 bases; nucleotides not matched to a gene: 13. Germline values: CDR1 SGHVS, CDR2 FNYEAQ. Of note for this clone: Antigen unknown.

This receptor was identified in an adult with an advanced solid tumor such as melanoma, head and neck, liver or kidney cancer. The chain employs TRBV7-6 and TRBJ2-7, with 15 bases lining up with TRBD2. This specimen consisted of CD4+ or CD8+ T cells sorted from blood, obtained in a trial of the OX40 agonist ivuxolimab. CDR3 sequence: CASSAGLAGGGGGAYEQYF. CDR3 bases: TGTGCCAGCAGCGCGGGACTAGCGGGAGGAGGAGGAGGAGCCTACGAGCAGTACTTC. Full variable domain (missing parts from reference TRBV7-6 and TRBJ2-7): GAGVSQSPRYKVTKRGQDVALRCDPISGHVSLYWYRQALGQGPEFLTYFNYEAQQDKSGLPNDRFSAERPEGSISTLTIQRTEQRDSAMYRCASSAGLAGGGGGAYEQYFGPGTRLTVT.